Included here is one T cell receptor beta chain sequence, with context. The antigen is undetermined. This entry comes from a study of CD8 T cells in ankylosing spondylitis. The CDR3 spans 16 residues. Looked up from germline, CDR1 is DFQATT and CDR2 is SNEGSKA (reference sequence). J gave up 0 bases and V 1 base, and 7 bases lay outside the gene matches. Study-wide points: Certain motif variants had earlier been reported in reactive arthritis synovial fluid and blood. There was reportedly significant enrichment of clones that were disease-linked in matched ankylosing spondylitis synovial fluid. A motif of eight highly homologous TCR beta variants was seen as apparently characteristic of ankylosing spondylitis blood.

For TCR beta, libraries came from quantitative 5'-RACE with molecular barcodes. MiXCR, run by TCRdb on the 5' RACE reads, gives a single entry per CDR3 protein. The table has about 500,000 distinct CDR3 sequences, approximately 12% seen once; the top ten hold under 7.5%. Sequenced: blood, either unsorted or a sorted T cell fraction (not recorded which). The sequence was collected from a male donor with ankylosing spondylitis. J is TRBJ1-1 and V is TRBV20-1; 8 bases are a match to TRBD1. CDR3: CSARVRTGRMNTEAFF. CDR3 in DNA: TGCAGTGCTAGAGTACGGACAGGGCGAATGAACACTGAAGCTTTCTTT.